This TCR beta chain was observed in a study of cytomegalovirus exposure and HLA in healthy donors. The germline V gene encodes CDR1 MNHNS and CDR2 SASEGT. The CDR3 length is 18 residues. V gave up 2 bases and J gave up 3 bases; unmatched junction bases: 13. Vbeta (60) and Jbeta (13) primers were used in the PCR. Sequencing used immunoSEQ multiplex PCR; TCRdb keeps in-frame clones, though not all of them. The sample carries about 43,000 clones, roughly 60% recorded once. This clone was counted ten times or more. The sequence was obtained from a man aged 55 to 70 in good health and CMV-seropositive. Sequencing used PBMCs. This chain uses TRBV6-1 with TRBJ2-5, with 9 bases aligning to TRBD2. This chain's CDR3 is CASSERGGRASGKETQYF. In DNA form, the CDR3 reads TGTGCCAGCAGTGAACGGGGCGGGAGGGCCTCGGGGAAAGAGACCCAGTACTTC.